This T cell receptor beta chain is drawn from a study of response to subunit inactivated influenza vaccine. Overall study results and limits: New T cells are recruited in small numbers by each seasonal influenza vaccination, according to the authors' suggestion.

TCRdb reprocessed the RT-PCR reads via MiXCR and lists one record per CDR3 protein. The table has roughly 190,000 distinct CDR3 sequences, over 13% seen once; the top ten hold approximately 27%. Germline assignment: CDR1 MNHEY and CDR2 SVGAGI. V trimming: 5 bases; J trimming: 5 bases; junction bases outside the gene matches: 11. The CDR3 is 15 amino acids. This clonotype was observed a handful of times. Its target is unknown. This sequence joins TRBV6-5 and TRBJ1-2, with 7 nucleotides matching TRBD1. The material was CD8+ T cells sorted from PBMCs, obtained about 5 days after vaccination. The receptor comes from a man in his fifties or sixties who received an inactivated influenza vaccine. The CDR3 DNA is TGTGCCAGCAGTAACCCGGGACAGCTAATATATGGCTACACCTTC. Its translation: CASSNPGQLIYGYTF.